Listed here is a single TCR beta chain. The antigen it binds to is not known. This may come from a read error, since a much larger clone is one base off. Since no conserved phenylalanine or tryptophan closes the CDR3, a read error is the likely cause. Amplification of TCR beta CDR3 regions was carried out from RNA transcripts. For the first round of RT-PCR on the TCR CDR3, the HTBI primer set was used together with the Qiagen OneStep RT-PCR kit. Libraries were constructed in a second round of multiplex PCR, after which size selection and purification were carried out. Sequencing of the libraries was done on an Illumina HiSeq2000 using paired-end 100 bp reads. The paper's data handling went like this. Raw data were processed with SOAPnuke, discarding reads with adapters, uncalled bases, mean Phred below 15, or no exact constant-primer or identifier match. High-quality paired reads were merged using COPE v1.2.5, and each unique nucleotide sequence was defined as a clonotype. MiTCR v1.1 was used to align clonotypes to the IMGT TRBV, TRBD and TRBJ reference segments. Only V-J combinations with frequency above 0.0001, covering approximately 99% of repertoires, were analysed. A TCS score was defined as the ratio of F50 (clonal expansion) to E x V (chaos), with BLOSUM62-based TCRdist applied between CDR3 peptides within each V-J. Welch's t-statistics and random forest reduced around 550 V-J features to 13, which were used in a naive Bayes classifier (R e1071). TCRdb reanalyzed the raw reads on its own, using fastp at Q25 for trimming and MiXCR for clone calling, and kept in-frame beta chains. Records with the same CDR3 protein are collapsed into one entry carrying the most frequent genes and DNA. V and J calls and clone size were set by TCRdb, not the authors. Here the sample has 380,000 or so distinct CDR3 sequences; about 13% occur a single time. Under 25% of the sample is taken by the ten largest.

This record comes from a study of T cells in Graves' hyperthyroidism and ophthalmopathy (dated by TCRdb to about 2019). Regarding the complete study: Peripheral blood was sampled at the time of initial diagnosis, prior to any treatment. A discovery cohort of about a hundred patients, roughly 45 with Graves' ophthalmopathy and fewer than 65 with stable Graves' hyperthyroidism, was used to find distinguishing TCR V-J signatures. The roughly 91 discovery patients were randomly divided into training and test sets at a 7:3 ratio. The study also compared thyroid tissue and blood T-cell repertoires from a handful of Graves' hyperthyroidism patients. An independent validation cohort of under 20 hyperthyroidism patients and 15 or so patients who later progressed to ophthalmopathy tested prospective prediction of ophthalmopathy. TCR Vbeta CDR3 sequencing of some 140 peripheral blood samples (approximately 44 ophthalmopathy, roughly 72 hyperthyroidism and around 17 progressor patients) is reported in the paper. Following sampling, methimazole starting at 30 mg daily was given to hyperthyroidism patients, and high-dose intravenous methylprednisolone was given to ophthalmopathy patients.

The CDR3 has 14 residues if both end residues are counted. The kept DNA is CDR3 alone, 42 bases in frame from the first base. The junction shows trimming of 1 base on V and 0 bases on J, plus 7 bases between the germline ends. The germline V gene provides CDR1 SGHRS and CDR2 YFSETQ. Overall study results and their limits: Blood samples also contained most of the expanded thyroid clonotypes (frequency above 0.001), which suggests that blood repertoires may reflect thyroid immune responses. A 13 V-J signature model separated ophthalmopathy from stable hyperthyroidism, with about 88% sensitivity and 81% to 82% specificity in cross-validation and 80%/75% in testing. Sample size was not statistically predetermined, and investigators were not blinded to group allocation. During validation, the model predicted progression to ophthalmopathy a median of about 6.5 months ahead of onset, with roughly 65% sensitivity and 72% to 80% specificity.

The hyperthyroidism patients were between 18 and 65 years old and newly diagnosed, with a disease duration of less than 2 months. Exclusion was applied to patients with uncontrolled infections, other autoimmune diseases, pregnancy or lactation. Clinical symptoms, serum thyroxine and TRAb, thyroid ultrasound, and orbital computed tomography formed the basis for the diagnoses. Blood from progressor patients was drawn when they were first diagnosed with hyperthyroidism, before any ophthalmopathy symptoms appeared. PBMCs were isolated from 8 to 10 ml of fresh peripheral blood by Ficoll-Paque density gradient centrifugation. Progressor patients were defined as those initially diagnosed with Graves' hyperthyroidism in whom ophthalmopathy developed during follow-up. Total RNA was extracted using Trizol reagent, and RNA quality was assessed on an Agilent 2100 Bioanalyzer.

The TCR was taken from a man aged 30-40 years with Graves' hyperthyroidism that later progressed to Graves' ophthalmopathy. Sequencing was performed on blood. The sequence is built from TRBV5-1 and TRBJ1-1, with an unclear D gene assignment. The sequenced DNA: TGCGCCAGCAGCTTGAGGGTTCTGAACACTGAAGCTTTCCTT. Translated, it reads CASSLRVLNTEAFL.